The 22 T cell receptor beta chains reported below all come from one sample, sequenced in a study of cytomegalovirus exposure and HLA in healthy donors. PCR was performed using 60 Vbeta and 13 Jbeta primers. The data were produced by immunoSEQ multiplex PCR, yet TCRdb's version contains in-frame clones alone and is incomplete. The sample lists roughly 160,000 clones, 80% to 90% occurring once. The sequenced sample consisted of PBMCs. These receptors all come from a man younger than 40 in good health and CMV-seropositive.

The CDR3, as DNA: TGTGCCAGCAGCTTAGGACTAGCGGATACCTCCCACTACGAGCAGTACTTC. This encodes CASSLGLADTSHYEQYF. V is TRBV7-9 and J is TRBJ2-7; 9 nucleotides match TRBD2. Germline-derived CDR1 and CDR2 are SEHNR and FQNEAQ (reference sequence). There are 17 residues in the CDR3. The V gene end was trimmed by 1 base and the J gene end by 3 bases; junction bases not matched to a gene: 10.

This chain joins TRBV6-6 and TRBJ2-1, with TRBD1 identical over 8 bases. V shed 0 bases, J shed 6 bases, and the junction held 4 bases outside the gene matches. This CDR3 has 15 residues. The V gene's germline CDR1 is MNHNY and CDR2 SVGAGI (reference sequence). The DNA for the CDR3 is TGTGCCAGCAGTTACTCCGGACAGGGTGGCAATGAGCAGTTCTTC. Translated: CASSYSGQGGNEQFF.

There are a few counts of this clone. V and J are TRBV6-1 and TRBJ1-5; D uncertain. Trimming took off 6 bases at V and 4 bases at J, with 16 bases between the two ends. CDR1 and CDR2 from the germline V gene are MNHNS and SASEGT. CDR3 length: 15 residues. CDR3 sequence (DNA): TGTGCCAGCAGCCTTACCGCACAGTCTAATCAGCCCCAGCATTTT. This codes for CASSLTAQSNQPQHF.

This chain connects TRBV5-4 to TRBJ2-1; TRBD2 aligns across 8 bases. This CDR3 spans 15 amino acids. In germline, CDR1 is SGHNT, CDR2 YYREEE (reference sequence). V lost 0 bases and J lost 5; bases outside the gene matches: 4. The CDR3 DNA follows: TGTGCCAGCAGCTTGGGACTAGCGCAACACAATGAGCAGTTCTTC. Translated, it gives CASSLGLAQHNEQFF.

The chain joins TRBV19 to TRBJ2-1; 11 bases fit TRBD1. The CDR3 loop spans 15 amino acids. CDR1 is LNHDA, CDR2 SQIVND, per germline (reference sequence). Unmatched junction bases numbered 7, after V lost 5 bases and J lost 7 bases. The CDR3 region is CASSVRGTGGNEQFF. CDR3 DNA sequence: TGTGCCAGTAGTGTCCGAGGGACAGGGGGGAATGAGCAGTTCTTC.

The chain employs TRBV7-2 and TRBJ2-1; perhaps TRBD2 as D (6 bases). V was cut by 3 bases and J by 0 bases, with 9 bases left in between. This CDR3 is built from 15 residues. CDR1 SGHTA and CDR2 FQGNSA come from the germline V gene. The CDR3: CASSFGLPSYNEQFF. The DNA for the CDR3 is TGTGCCAGCAGCTTCGGACTACCCTCCTACAATGAGCAGTTCTTC. The entire variable domain, with the rest obtained from reference TRBV7-2 and TRBJ2-1, is as follows: GAGVSQSPSNKVTEKGKDVELRCDPISGHTALYWYRQSLGQGLEFLIYFQGNSAPDKSGLPSDRFSAERTGGSVSTLTIQRTQQEDSAVYLCASSFGLPSYNEQFFGPGTRLTVL.

V is TRBV9 and J is TRBJ2-7; the D gene is possibly TRBD2 (6 bases). The ends were cut back, 4 bases at V and 5 bases at J, with 16 bases in the middle. CDR1 is SGDLS and CDR2 is YYNGEE in the germline V gene. The CDR3 consists of 14 residues. The CDR3 loop is CASSPLAPSNEQYF. Here the CDR3 DNA reads TGTGCCAGCAGCCCCCTAGCGCCTAGTAACGAGCAGTACTTC.

CDR3 region: CASSLTGTTSTDTQYF. The CDR3 coding sequence is TGTGCCAGCAGCTTAACAGGGACCACTAGCACAGATACGCAGTATTTT. V and J are TRBV5-5 and TRBJ2-3, with D possibly matching TRBD1 (6 bases). The CDR3 contains 16 residues. Germline V lookup: CDR1 SGHKS, CDR2 YYEKEE (reference sequence). Trimming took off 2 bases at V and 0 bases at J, with 13 bases between the two ends.

This rearrangement joins TRBV4-1 to TRBJ1-3, with TRBD1 identical over 7 bases. Looked up from germline, CDR1 is MGHRA and CDR2 is YSYEKL. With 3 bases clipped from V and 6 bases from J, the junction kept 11 bases outside the gene matches. CDR3 length: 16 amino acids. The CDR3 nucleotides are TGCGCCAGCAGCCACCCTCAGGGGGACCCAGAAAACACCATATATTTT. Encoded protein: CASSHPQGDPENTIYF.

This chain joins TRBV4-3 and TRBJ2-4; 9 nucleotides line up with TRBD2. Germline V CDR1 and CDR2: LGHNA, YSLEER. The CDR3 covers 17 residues. The ends lost 1 base at V and 5 bases at J; junction bases unmatched: 9. The chain's CDR3 is CASSQAVSGRGENIQYF. CDR3 in DNA: TGCGCCAGCAGCCAAGCAGTTAGCGGGAGAGGTGAAAACATTCAGTACTTC.

This clone was counted between two and nine times. The CDR3, as DNA: TGTGCCAGCAGCTTTAGTCGGGTAGACAGGGGAAACACCATATATTTT. It yields the protein CASSFSRVDRGNTIYF. V gene TRBV7-6 combines with J gene TRBJ1-3; possibly TRBD1 for D (6 bases). CDR3 size: 16 residues. Germline CDR1 and CDR2: SGHVS and FNYEAQ. V lost 3 bases to trimming and J lost 4 bases, with 16 bases between them. Supplemented by reference TRBV7-6 and TRBJ1-3, the full variable domain reads GAGVSQSPRYKVTKRGQDVALRCDPISGHVSLYWYRQALGQGPEFLTYFNYEAQQDKSGLPNDRFSAERPEGSISTLTIQRTEQRDSAMYRCASSFSRVDRGNTIYFGEGSWLTVV.

The CDR3 sequence: CASSVDSGSYNEQFF. For the CDR3, the DNA is TGTGCCAGCAGCGTAGACAGCGGGTCTTACAATGAGCAGTTCTTC. V is TRBV9 and J is TRBJ2-1; weak D call: TRBD2 (6 bases). The CDR3 is 15 residues long. The germline V gene encodes CDR1 SGDLS and CDR2 YYNGEE. The V end was cut by 0 bases, the J end by 4 bases, with 11 bases between.

The chain joins TRBV5-1 to TRBJ1-3; 7 positions match TRBD1. The CDR3 is made up of 17 amino acids. Per germline, CDR1 SGHRS and CDR2 YFSETQ. The trim removed 3 bases at V and 0 bases at J, leaving 9 bases unmatched. This CDR3 reads CASSSGTENYSGNTIYF. The CDR3 DNA reads TGCGCCAGCAGCTCCGGGACAGAAAATTACTCTGGAAACACCATATATTTT.

The genes are TRBV5-1 and TRBJ2-1, with TRBD1 matching 9 bases. The germline gives CDR1 SGHRS, CDR2 YFSETQ. There are 15 residues in the CDR3. V dropped 4 bases and J dropped 4; count of bases not matched to a gene: 6. CDR3 protein: CASSVTGGAYNEQFF. DNA of the CDR3: TGCGCCAGCAGCGTCACAGGGGGCGCGTACAATGAGCAGTTCTTC.

The CDR3 region is CASRWGGTNGELFF. DNA for the CDR3: TGTGCCAGCAGATGGGGGGGCACCAACGGGGAGCTGTTTTTT. The rearrangement links TRBV2 to TRBJ2-2, with D perhaps matching TRBD2 (7 bases). This CDR3 spans 14 amino acids. Per germline, CDR1 SNHLY and CDR2 FYNNEI. V gave up 6 bases and J gave up 7 bases, with 15 bases separating them.

The V gene is TRBV5-1, the J gene TRBJ2-7; D might be TRBD2 (6 bases). The CDR3 spans 14 residues. Germline-derived CDR1 and CDR2 are SGHRS and YFSETQ. Trimming pared 4 bases from V and 5 bases from J, leaving 16 bases between. The CDR3 spells CASSPGTPVDEQYV. The CDR3 DNA sequence: TGCGCCAGCAGCCCCGGGACTCCGGTGGACGAGCAGTACGTC.

The chain recombines TRBV2 with TRBJ1-2; D gene uncertain. Germline lookup yields CDR1 SNHLY and CDR2 FYNNEI. Trimming shortened V by 3 bases and J by 3 bases, and 8 bases separated the two germline ends. The CDR3 contains 13 residues. The CDR3 spells CASSERVDYGYTF. CDR3 sequence (DNA): TGTGCCAGCAGTGAGAGGGTAGACTATGGCTACACCTTC.

The rearrangement links TRBV5-4 to TRBJ2-5, with D unclear. The germline CDR1 and CDR2 sequences are SGHNT and YYREEE (reference sequence). Trimming stripped 2 bases from V and 7 bases from J, with 9 bases between. The CDR3 has 12 residues. As DNA, the CDR3 is TGTGCCAGCAGCTTTCAGAGAGGGACCCAGTACTTC. It yields the protein CASSFQRGTQYF.

The count of this clone is one. The CDR3 nucleotides are TGCAGCTCAGGACAGGGGGGTACTAACTATGGCTACACCTTC. Its protein product is CSSGQGGTNYGYTF. The chain is built from TRBV29-1 and TRBJ1-2, with 10 bases identical to TRBD1. This CDR3 comprises 14 residues. Germline V lookup: CDR1 SQVTM, CDR2 ANQGSEA. Trimming took 8 bases from V and 0 from J; bases not matched to a gene: 6.

The rearrangement links TRBV10-1 to TRBJ2-7; 8 nucleotides line up with TRBD1. Germline lookup yields CDR1 WNHNN and CDR2 SYGVQD (reference sequence). The trim removed 3 bases at V and 7 bases at J, leaving 17 bases unmatched. The CDR3 totals 17 residues. The CDR3 sequence is CASSEIFPDRAGGEQYV. CDR3 nucleotides: TGCGCCAGCAGTGAAATTTTTCCGGACAGGGCTGGGGGAGAGCAGTACGTC.

This chain connects TRBV5-1 to TRBJ2-1, with TRBD2 matching 9 bases. Germline lookup yields CDR1 SGHRS and CDR2 YFSETQ. The CDR3 loop spans 14 amino acids. J lost 9 bases, V lost 3 bases, and 7 bases had no gene match. The CDR3 is CASSWGSGSSEQFF. CDR3 in DNA: TGCGCCAGCAGCTGGGGTAGCGGGAGTTCTGAGCAGTTCTTC.

The chain combines TRBV7-9 with TRBJ1-5; 7 bases are a match to TRBD1. CDR1 is SEHNR and CDR2 is FQNEAQ in the germline V gene (reference sequence). CDR3 length equals 17 residues. With 0 bases clipped from V and 11 bases from J, the junction kept 16 bases outside the gene matches. The CDR3 DNA is TGTGCCAGCAGCTTAGCGCTTCCCGGGACAGAGGTTCTAGCCCAGCATTTT. The encoded protein is CASSLALPGTEVLAQHF.